This T cell receptor (beta chain) emerged from a study of cytomegalovirus exposure and HLA in healthy donors. Study observations and caveats: Presence/absence analysis assumed near-uniform sequencing depth across donors. Associated with HLA alleles at 0.05 false discovery rate in a later analysis were about 17,000 TCR beta sequences.

Per the germline V gene, CDR1 is MDHEN and CDR2 is SYDVKM. Trimming took 5 bases from V and 3 from J, leaving 16 bases between them. The length of the CDR3 is 15 residues. Primers for the PCR totalled 60 Vbeta and 13 Jbeta. The data were produced by immunoSEQ multiplex PCR, yet TCRdb's version contains in-frame clones alone and is incomplete. The sample lists 110,000 or so clones, around 77% occurring once. This clone was seen a single time. Its matching antigen is unknown. The receptor's source is a woman in her twenties or thirties in good health and CMV-seropositive. The sequencing input was PBMCs. J is TRBJ1-2 and V is TRBV28, with D possibly being TRBD1 (6 bases). The CDR3 sequence: CASSLRTAVYYGYTF. The DNA for the CDR3 is TGTGCCAGCAGTCTCCGGACAGCTGTCTACTATGGCTACACCTTC.